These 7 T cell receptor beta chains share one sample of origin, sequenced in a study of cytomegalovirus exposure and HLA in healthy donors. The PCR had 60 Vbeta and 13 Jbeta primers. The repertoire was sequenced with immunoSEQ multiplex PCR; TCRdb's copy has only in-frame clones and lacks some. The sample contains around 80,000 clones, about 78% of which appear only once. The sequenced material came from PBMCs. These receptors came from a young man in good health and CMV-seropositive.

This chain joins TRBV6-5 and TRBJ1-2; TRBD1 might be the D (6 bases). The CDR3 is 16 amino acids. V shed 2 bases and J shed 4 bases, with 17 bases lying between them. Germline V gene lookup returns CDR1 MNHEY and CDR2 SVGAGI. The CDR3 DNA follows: TGTGCCAGCAGTTACCGGAGGACAGATCAATCCTATGGCTACACCTTC. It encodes CASSYRRTDQSYGYTF.

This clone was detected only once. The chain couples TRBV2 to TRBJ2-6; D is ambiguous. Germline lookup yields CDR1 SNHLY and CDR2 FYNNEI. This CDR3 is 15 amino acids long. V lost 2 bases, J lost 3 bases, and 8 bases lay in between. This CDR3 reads CASSELEVGANVLTF. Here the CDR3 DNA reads TGTGCCAGCAGTGAATTAGAAGTTGGGGCCAACGTCCTGACTTTC.

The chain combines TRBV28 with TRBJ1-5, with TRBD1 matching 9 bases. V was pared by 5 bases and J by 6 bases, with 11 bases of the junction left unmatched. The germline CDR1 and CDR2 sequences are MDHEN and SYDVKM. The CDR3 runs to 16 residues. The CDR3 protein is CASSTGGGSVRQPQHF. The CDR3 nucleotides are TGTGCCAGCAGTACAGGGGGCGGGTCAGTTCGTCAGCCCCAGCATTTT.

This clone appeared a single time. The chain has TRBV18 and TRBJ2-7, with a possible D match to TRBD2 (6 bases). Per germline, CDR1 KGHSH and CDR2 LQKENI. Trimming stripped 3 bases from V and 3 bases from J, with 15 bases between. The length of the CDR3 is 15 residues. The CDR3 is CASSPWGDQDYEQYF. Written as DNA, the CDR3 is TGTGCCAGCTCACCTTGGGGGGATCAGGACTACGAGCAGTACTTC.

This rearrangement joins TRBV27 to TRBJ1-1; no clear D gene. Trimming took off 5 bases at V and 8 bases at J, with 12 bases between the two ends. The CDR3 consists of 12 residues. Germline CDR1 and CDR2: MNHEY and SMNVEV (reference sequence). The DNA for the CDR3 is TGTGCCAGCAGTCCCCCAGGAGGGGAAGCTTTCTTT. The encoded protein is CASSPPGGEAFF.

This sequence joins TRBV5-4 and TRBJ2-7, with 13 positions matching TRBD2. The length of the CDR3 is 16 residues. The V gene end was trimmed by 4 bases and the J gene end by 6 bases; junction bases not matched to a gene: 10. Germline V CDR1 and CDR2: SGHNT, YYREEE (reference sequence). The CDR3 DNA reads TGTGCCAGCAGCCATGGGACTAGCGGGATCGGGTCCGAGCAGTACTTC. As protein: CASSHGTSGIGSEQYF.

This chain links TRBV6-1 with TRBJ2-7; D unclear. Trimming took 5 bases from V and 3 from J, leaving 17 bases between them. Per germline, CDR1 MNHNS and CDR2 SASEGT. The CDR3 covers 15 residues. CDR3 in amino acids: CASSLFLISNYEQYF. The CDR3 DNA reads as TGTGCCAGCAGTCTATTCCTCATCTCTAACTACGAGCAGTACTTC.